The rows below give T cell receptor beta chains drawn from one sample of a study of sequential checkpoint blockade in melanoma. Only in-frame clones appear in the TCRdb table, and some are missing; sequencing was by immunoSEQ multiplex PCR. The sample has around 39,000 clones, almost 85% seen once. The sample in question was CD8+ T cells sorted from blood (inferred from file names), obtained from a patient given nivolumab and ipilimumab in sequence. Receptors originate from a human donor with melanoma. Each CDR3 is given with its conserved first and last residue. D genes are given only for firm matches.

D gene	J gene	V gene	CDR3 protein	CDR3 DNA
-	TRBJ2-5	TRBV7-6	CASSSQGIQETQYF	TGTGCCAGCAGCTCGCAGGGAATCCAAGAGACCCAGTACTTC
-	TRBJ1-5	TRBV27	CASSFRGVNQPQHF	TGTGCCAGCAGTTTTCGGGGAGTCAATCAGCCCCAGCATTTT
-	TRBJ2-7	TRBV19	CASSASSYEQYF	TGTGCCAGTAGTGCGAGTTCATACGAGCAGTACTTC
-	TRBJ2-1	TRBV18	CASSPQSSVTYNEQFF	TGTGCCAGCTCACCACAGTCTAGCGTCACCTACAATGAGCAGTTCTTC
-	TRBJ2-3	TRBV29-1	CSVWTATDTQYF	TGCAGCGTTTGGACAGCCACAGATACGCAGTATTTT
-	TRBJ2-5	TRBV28	CASSSYPQGPGETQYF	TGTGCCAGCAGTTCATACCCACAGGGCCCGGGAGAGACCCAGTACTTC
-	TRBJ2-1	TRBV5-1	CASTDGSSYNEQFF	TGCGCCAGCACCGACGGGAGCTCCTACAATGAGCAGTTCTTC
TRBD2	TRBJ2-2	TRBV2	CASSEVGLAGGTGELFF	TGTGCCAGCAGTGAAGTTGGGCTAGCGGGGGGTACCGGGGAGCTGTTTTTT
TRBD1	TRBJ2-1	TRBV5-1	CASSEGTGGSNEQFF	TGCGCCAGCAGCGAAGGGACAGGGGGAAGCAATGAGCAGTTCTTC
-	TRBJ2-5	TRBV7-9	CASSFLGGQETQYF	TGTGCCAGCAGCTTCCTGGGGGGACAAGAGACCCAGTACTTC
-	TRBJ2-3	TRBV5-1	CASSSPGNIHTDTQYF	TGCGCCAGCAGCTCCCCAGGGAATATACACACGGATACGCAGTATTTT
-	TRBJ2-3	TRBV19	CASSPSTDTQYF	TGTGCCAGTAGCCCTAGCACAGATACGCAGTATTTT
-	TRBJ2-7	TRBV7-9	CASSFGGGSYEQYF	TGTGCCAGCAGCTTCGGTGGCGGCTCCTACGAGCAGTACTTC
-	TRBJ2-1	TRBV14	CASRGRGFYNEQFF	TGTGCCAGCAGGGGAAGGGGGTTCTACAATGAGCAGTTCTTC
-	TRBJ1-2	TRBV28	CASRREDSSRSGYTF	TGTGCCAGCAGGCGGGAGGACAGTTCAAGAAGCGGCTACACCTTC
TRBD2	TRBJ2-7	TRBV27	CASSPRLAGAYYEQYF	TGTGCCAGCAGTCCTCGACTAGCGGGAGCGTACTACGAGCAGTACTTC
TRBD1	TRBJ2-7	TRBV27	CASSSPNRGTSYEQYF	TGTGCCAGCAGTTCACCAAACAGGGGAACCTCCTACGAGCAGTACTTC
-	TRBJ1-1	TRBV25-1	CASSTETEAFF	TGTGCCAGCAGTACTGAGACTGAAGCTTTCTTT